This T cell receptor (beta chain) was found in a study of shared clonotypes between healthy human individuals. Study information: Samples came from a couple of female and a few male donors aged 18 to 49. The study used three CD4 naive, three CD4 memory, two CD8 naive and one CD8 memory plate per donor. Overall study results and limits: It was only blood that was sampled, and tissue repertoires likely differ. Only a few donors were included, so the genetic and exposure-history diversity represented was limited.

Trimming removed 0 bases at V and 9 bases at J, with 18 bases between. CDR1 and CDR2 (germline): SGHVS, FQNEAQ. The CDR3 has 16 amino acids. Here immunoSEQ multiplex PCR was the method, and the copy in TCRdb shows in-frame clones only, minus some. The table records about 2.3 million clones, over 90% of them present only once. As concerns this clone: The antigen is not known.

The TCR sequence derives from a man in his late teens or twenties in good health. Some clones in this sample may be carry-over from other donors' samples. The sequenced sample was naive CD4+ T cells from PBMCs. The subset denotes: CD45RA+ positively selected. The chain is built from TRBV7-8 and TRBJ1-5; a weak D match, TRBD1 (5 bases). CDR3 sequence reads: CASSLARMGPRWPQHF. The DNA for the CDR3 is TGTGCCAGCAGCTTAGCGCGGATGGGGCCCCGCTGGCCCCAGCATTTT.